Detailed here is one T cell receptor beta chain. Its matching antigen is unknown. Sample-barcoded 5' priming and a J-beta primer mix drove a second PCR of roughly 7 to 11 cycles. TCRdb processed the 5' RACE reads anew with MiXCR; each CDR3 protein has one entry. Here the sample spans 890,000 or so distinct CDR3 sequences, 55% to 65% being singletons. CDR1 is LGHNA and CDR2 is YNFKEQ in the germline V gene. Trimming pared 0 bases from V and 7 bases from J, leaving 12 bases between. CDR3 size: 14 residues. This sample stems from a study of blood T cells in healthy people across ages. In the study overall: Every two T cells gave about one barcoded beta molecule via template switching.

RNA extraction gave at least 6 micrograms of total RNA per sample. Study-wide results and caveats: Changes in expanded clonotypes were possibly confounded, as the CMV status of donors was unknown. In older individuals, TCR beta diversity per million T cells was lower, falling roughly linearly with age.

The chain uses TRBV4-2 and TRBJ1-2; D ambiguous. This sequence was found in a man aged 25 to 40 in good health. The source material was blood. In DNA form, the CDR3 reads TGTGCCAGCAGCCAAGAGTACGGTTCCCCTGGCTACACCTTC. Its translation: CASSQEYGSPGYTF.